Sequencing of this TCR beta chain was carried out in a study of read filtering for tumor transcriptome and immune sequencing. Study summary: IR-seq gave about 4.05 to 11 million TCR reads per sample; RNA-seq gave roughly 80 to 1,300.

Molecular barcoded adaptors covering alpha/delta and beta/gamma chains were used on 400 ng RNA. Via MiXCR, TCRdb re-called the reads, giving one row per CDR3 protein. The profile shows tens of thousands of distinct CDR3 sequences, roughly a fifth of them singletons. This clonotype was seen ten or more times. Per the germline V gene, CDR1 is MDHEN and CDR2 is SYDVKM. This CDR3 has 14 amino acids. Trimming cost V 2 bases and J 4 bases; bases outside gene matches: 4. The J gene is TRBJ1-2, the V gene TRBV28, with 7 bases aligning to TRBD1. Sequences were obtained from a population of CD138-negative cells sorted from bone marrow. The source is a donor aged 40 or over with multiple myeloma. CDR3 nucleotides: TGTGCCAGCAGTTTAACAGGGGAGTTCTATGGCTACACCTTC. As protein: CASSLTGEFYGYTF.